This T cell receptor (beta chain) was captured in a study of T cell responses to AZD1222 COVID-19 vaccine. V was shortened by 3 bases and J by 1 base, with 10 bases between the two germline ends. The CDR3 spans 15 residues. Germline-derived CDR1 and CDR2 are LGHNA and YNFKEQ. Produced via immunoSEQ multiplex PCR; TCRdb's table is partial and in-frame only. The sample lists over 100,000 clones; over 85% were seen once. The clonotype comes from an adult in good health. Source: peripheral blood, taken on day 0 of AZD1222 vaccination. The chain couples TRBV4-2 to TRBJ2-1; no firm D call. In nucleotides, the CDR3 is TGTGCCAGCAGCCACCCCCGGCGGTCCTACAATGAGCAGTTCTTC. Protein product: CASSHPRRSYNEQFF.